The 22 T cell receptor beta chains listed next were all sequenced from one sample in a study of T cell changes during pregnancy in multiple sclerosis. TCRdb keeps only in-frame clones here, not all; method: immunoSEQ multiplex PCR. This table has tens of thousands of clones, about 92% appearing once. The sequencing used peripheral blood, collected in the third trimester of pregnancy. These receptors were obtained from a female donor in good health, enrolled as a control in a pregnancy study.

This clone was detected only a few times. This sequence joins TRBV7-2 and TRBJ1-2, with D possibly TRBD1 on 5 matching bases. Trimming pared 3 bases from V and 5 bases from J, leaving 16 bases between. The germline V gene encodes CDR1 SGHTA and CDR2 FQGNSA. This CDR3 has 15 amino acids. CDR3 nucleotide sequence: TGTGCCAGCAGCTTGCGGGACTGGCCTGGGTATGGCTACACCTTC. Translated: CASSLRDWPGYGYTF.

The chain uses TRBV7-2 and TRBJ1-2; D gene unclear. CDR3 length equals 12 residues. Trimming pared 1 base from V and 10 bases from J, leaving 10 bases between. Germline V lookup: CDR1 SGHTA, CDR2 FQGNSA. The CDR3 nucleotides are TGTGCCAGCAGCTTAGATTTGTGGCCCTACACCTTC. Its translation is CASSLDLWPYTF.

The rearrangement joins TRBV5-5 to TRBJ2-7, with 13 bases lining up with TRBD2. Trimming at V came to 4 bases and at J to 6 bases, leaving 10 bases not matched to a gene. CDR1 is SGHKS and CDR2 is YYEKEE in the germline V gene (reference sequence). The CDR3 totals 16 residues. The DNA of the CDR3 is TGTGCCAGCAGCGCACTTCCCCGGACTAGCGGGAGCGAGCAGTACTTC. Protein product: CASSALPRTSGSEQYF.

The V gene is TRBV5-1, the J gene TRBJ2-1, with TRBD2 as a possible D gene (6 bases). Germline CDR1 and CDR2: SGHRS and YFSETQ. CDR3 length: 15 residues. V was cut by 1 base and J by 5 bases, with 13 bases left in between. CDR3 DNA sequence: TGCGCCAGCAGCTTGTCCGGGGGAGCCAACAATGAGCAGTTCTTC. Translating gives CASSLSGGANNEQFF.

The chain combines TRBV11-2 with TRBJ2-7; D remains ambiguous. V was clipped by 3 bases and J by 3 bases, with 18 bases between them. The CDR3 is 16 amino acids. Germline V gene data show CDR1 as SGHAT and CDR2 as FQNNGV. CDR3 loop: CASSFSTADLYYEQYF. DNA for the CDR3: TGTGCCAGCAGCTTTTCTACCGCGGATCTTTACTACGAGCAGTACTTC.

The gene calls are TRBV30 and TRBJ1-1, with 8 bases fitting TRBD1. The V segment lost 1 base and the J segment 2 bases; nucleotides outside the gene matches: 6. Germline V gene sequence: CDR1 GTSNPN, CDR2 SVGIG (reference sequence). There are 15 residues in the CDR3. The CDR3 here is CAWSGQGAPNTEAFF. Here the CDR3 DNA reads TGTGCCTGGAGTGGGCAGGGGGCCCCTAACACTGAAGCTTTCTTT. The whole variable domain, remainder taken from reference TRBV30 and TRBJ1-1, is SQTIHQWPATLVQPVGSPLSLECTVEGTSNPNLYWYRQAAGRGLQLLFYSVGIGQISSEVPQNLSASRPQDRQFILSSKKLLLSDSGFYLCAWSGQGAPNTEAFFGQGTRLTVV.

CDR3 residues: CSARGGNTIYF. The CDR3 DNA is TGCAGTGCTAGAGGCGGGAACACCATATATTTT. V gene TRBV20-1 combines with J gene TRBJ1-3; D is uncertain. The CDR3 has 11 amino acids. The germline gives CDR1 DFQATT, CDR2 SNEGSKA (reference sequence). V was pared by 1 base and J by 7 bases, with 5 bases between.

This sequence joins TRBV19 and TRBJ2-3; 11 nucleotides agree with TRBD2. Germline CDR1 and CDR2: LNHDA and SQIVND (reference sequence). V trimming: 6 bases; J trimming: 4 bases; junction bases outside the gene matches: 9. CDR3 length: 16 amino acids. CDR3 DNA sequence: TGTGCCAGTAGCTATCTGACTAGCGGGGTTGCAGATACGCAGTATTTT. Protein sequence: CASSYLTSGVADTQYF.

The chain recombines TRBV28 with TRBJ1-4; the D gene is possibly TRBD1 (5 bases). The germline CDR1 and CDR2 sequences are MDHEN and SYDVKM. V dropped 8 bases and J dropped 0 bases, with 10 bases sitting between them. This CDR3 contains 14 residues. The CDR3 region has the DNA TGTGCCAGCGCGGGGGGGGCAACTAATGAAAAACTGTTTTTT. As protein: CASAGGATNEKLFF.

The genes are TRBV27 and TRBJ2-7; D is possibly TRBD1 (6 bases). This CDR3 has 16 amino acids. The V gene lost 9 bases and the J gene lost 2 bases, with 23 bases spanning the gap. CDR1 is MNHEY and CDR2 is SMNVEV in the germline V gene (reference sequence). CDR3 sequence (DNA): TGTGCCAGTAACCCTGGACGGACAGTGGAGCCCTACGAGCAGTACTTC. Protein product: CASNPGRTVEPYEQYF.

The chain carries TRBV5-1 and TRBJ2-1, with 10 bases lining up with TRBD1. CDR3 length: 15 residues. With 4 bases clipped from V and 4 bases from J, the junction kept 5 bases outside the gene matches. CDR1 and CDR2 from the germline V gene are SGHRS and YFSETQ. CDR3: CASSPSGQGYNEQFF. In nucleotides, the CDR3 is TGCGCCAGCAGCCCGTCGGGACAGGGGTACAATGAGCAGTTCTTC.

The rearrangement uses TRBV2 and TRBJ2-1; 10 bases agree with TRBD2. J gave up 7 bases and V 1 base, and 4 bases lay outside the gene matches. The CDR3 sequence is 15 residues long. Per the germline V gene, CDR1 is SNHLY and CDR2 is FYNNEI. The CDR3 here is CASSEVSSGSNEQFF. Written as DNA, the CDR3 is TGTGCCAGCAGTGAAGTATCTAGCGGGAGTAATGAGCAGTTCTTC.

Note on this clone: Distinct nucleotide sequences in the sample also encode this CDR3. The CDR3 region has the DNA TGTGCCAGCAGTGACTCCCCAGCGGGAGGGGGAGATACGCAGTATTTT. As protein: CASSDSPAGGGDTQYF. This chain connects TRBV6-4 to TRBJ2-3, with 10 bases identical to TRBD2. CDR3 length: 16 residues. V lost 0 bases to trimming and J lost 5 bases; unmatched junction nucleotides: 5. CDR1 and CDR2 from the germline V gene are MRHNA and SNTAGT.

The rearrangement joins TRBV28 to TRBJ1-2, with 7 bases lining up with TRBD1. The CDR3 has 13 amino acids. From germline, CDR1 is MDHEN and CDR2 SYDVKM. The V and J ends lost 2 bases and 8 bases, in that order; junction bases with no gene match: 5. The CDR3 protein is CASSLEGAGGYTF. In DNA, the CDR3 is TGTGCCAGCAGTTTAGAGGGGGCTGGCGGCTACACCTTC.

The chain links TRBV19 to TRBJ2-6; unclear D gene. From germline, CDR1 is LNHDA and CDR2 SQIVND (reference sequence). The CDR3 loop spans 16 amino acids. With 5 bases removed from V and 0 bases from J, the gap between germline ends came to 11 bases. CDR3 bases: TGTGCCAGTAGTTCCTCAAAGAGCTCTGGGGCCAACGTCCTGACTTTC. It translates to CASSSSKSSGANVLTF. The variable domain in full, completed from reference TRBV19 and TRBJ2-6, reads DGGITQSPKYLFRKEGQNVTLSCEQNLNHDAMYWYRQDPGQGLRLIYYSQIVNDFQKGDIAEGYSVSREKKESFPLTVTSAQKNPTAFYLCASSSSKSSGANVLTFGAGSRLTVL.

This chain joins TRBV6-6 and TRBJ1-1; 9 bases are a match to TRBD1. V shed 4 bases, J shed 0 bases, and the junction held 6 bases outside the gene matches. Germline CDR1 is MNHNY and CDR2 is SVGAGI (reference sequence). The CDR3 contains 16 residues. The CDR3 DNA follows: TGTGCCAGCAGTTTACCCACAGGGGGCTTGAACACTGAAGCTTTCTTT. Protein sequence: CASSLPTGGLNTEAFF.

The table lists this clone with a few counts. The chain recombines TRBV5-4 with TRBJ2-5; 8 nucleotides agree with TRBD1. The germline V gene encodes CDR1 SGHNT and CDR2 YYREEE (reference sequence). CDR3 length: 14 residues. V trimming: 1 base; J trimming: 1 base; junction bases outside the gene matches: 0. CDR3 sequence (DNA): TGTGCCAGCAGCTTGACAGGGGGCCAAGAGACCCAGTACTTC. This translates into CASSLTGGQETQYF.

CDR3: CASRSQGDQPQHF. As DNA, the CDR3 is TGTGCCAGCAGATCACAGGGGGATCAGCCCCAGCATTTT. The chain links TRBV28 to TRBJ1-5, with 8 bases matching TRBD1. CDR1 and CDR2 (germline): MDHEN, SYDVKM. CDR3 length equals 13 residues. Trimming took 6 bases from V and 5 from J; bases not matched to a gene: 3. Using reference TRBV28 and TRBJ1-5 for the parts outside the CDR3, the full variable domain is DVKVTQSSRYLVKRTGEKVFLECVQDMDHENMFWYRQDPGLGLRLIYFSYDVKMKEKGDIPEGYSVSREKKERFSLILESASTNQTSMYLCASRSQGDQPQHFGDGTRLSIL.

This clone came up once. For the CDR3, the DNA is TGTGCCAGCAGCTTAGCGCGAGGACTATCTAAACGCTTCCAAGAGACCCAGTACTTC. Its translation is CASSLARGLSKRFQETQYF. The chain links TRBV7-8 to TRBJ2-5; D may be TRBD2 (6 bases). CDR1 is SGHVS, CDR2 FQNEAQ, per germline. CDR3 length: 19 amino acids. Trimming shortened V by 0 bases and J by 1 base, and 21 bases separated the two germline ends.

V usage is TRBV15 and J usage is TRBJ2-3; 8 positions match TRBD1. The V gene's germline CDR1 is LNHNV and CDR2 YYDKDF (reference sequence). With V trimmed by 0 bases and J by 4 bases, 3 bases remained unmatched. CDR3 length: 15 amino acids. CDR3 region: CATSRDLGQADTQYF. DNA for the CDR3: TGTGCCACCAGCAGAGATCTGGGACAGGCAGATACGCAGTATTTT.

This chain connects TRBV7-9 to TRBJ2-3; unclear D gene. CDR3 length: 17 residues. Trimming removed 1 base at V and 10 bases at J, with 24 bases between. Looked up from germline, CDR1 is SEHNR and CDR2 is FQNEAQ (reference sequence). CDR3 sequence: CASSLEVARRVHPPQYF. The CDR3 DNA sequence: TGTGCCAGCAGCTTAGAAGTCGCTAGACGTGTCCACCCTCCGCAGTATTTT.

This clone was found once. The chain carries TRBV28 and TRBJ2-5, with D possibly TRBD2 on 7 matching bases. Trimming took off 3 bases at V and 5 bases at J, with 16 bases between the two ends. Germline-derived CDR1 and CDR2 are MDHEN and SYDVKM. The CDR3 length is 15 residues. The CDR3 nucleotides read TGTGCCAGCAGTTTTGGTGGGGGGGCGCGGGAGACCCAGTACTTC. It encodes CASSFGGGARETQYF.